One sample yielded the 2 T cell receptor beta chains listed below, sequenced in a study of identical twins. A single record per CDR3 protein comes from TCRdb applying MiXCR to the 5' RACE reads. The table has approximately 1.8 million distinct CDR3 sequences, about 32% seen once. Sequences were obtained from cord blood. These receptor sequences come from a newborn girl in good health.

This chain uses TRBV6-1 with TRBJ1-4, with D perhaps TRBD1 (5 bases). Trimming took 4 bases from V and 0 from J, leaving 12 bases between them. Germline-derived CDR1 and CDR2 are MNHNS and SASEGT. The CDR3 consists of 16 residues. The chain's CDR3 is CASSGDGLATNEKLFF. In nucleotides, the CDR3 is TGTGCCAGCAGTGGGGACGGACTAGCAACTAATGAAAAACTGTTTTTT.

The genes are TRBV25-1 and TRBJ2-3, with 9 bases lining up with TRBD2. Germline V gene sequence: CDR1 MGHDK, CDR2 SYGVNS. J lost 2 bases, V lost 5 bases, and 5 bases had no gene match. CDR3 size: 15 residues. The chain's CDR3 is CASSPRTSATDTQYF. The DNA for the CDR3 is TGTGCCAGCAGTCCAAGGACTAGCGCCACAGATACGCAGTATTTT.